This passage covers 19 T cell receptor beta chains from one sample sequenced in a study of CD8 T cells in ankylosing spondylitis (dated by TCRdb to 2015 to 2018). Findings and caveats that apply to the study as a whole: Blood from ankylosing spondylitis patients appeared to be characterized by a TCR beta motif composed of under ten highly homologous amino acid variants.

These receptors have no known antigen. The library was generated by 5' RACE. TCRdb records Illumina HiSeq 2500 as the sequencer. Using fastp at Q25 and MiXCR, TCRdb reprocessed the public reads and kept productive beta chains. A single entry per CDR3 protein holds the most common genes and DNA from its merged rows. The sample table shows 300,000 to 400,000 distinct CDR3 sequences, and approximately 20% are seen once. The ten largest account for around 17% of the sample. Sample: blood, either unsorted or a sorted T cell fraction (not recorded which). The receptors were gathered from a male donor with ankylosing spondylitis.

This chain joins TRBV28 and TRBJ2-2; possibly TRBD1 or TRBD2 for D (5 bases each). The CDR3 loop spans 15 amino acids. Trimming removed 6 bases at V and 3 bases at J, with 14 bases between. From germline, CDR1 is MDHEN and CDR2 SYDVKM. In nucleotides, the CDR3 is TGTGCCAGCAGCCGCGGAGAGGGGTACACCGGGGAGCTGTTTTTT. This encodes CASSRGEGYTGELFF. Variable domain in full (rest from reference TRBV28 and TRBJ2-2): DVKVTQSSRYLVKRTGEKVFLECVQDMDHENMFWYRQDPGLGLRLIYFSYDVKMKEKGDIPEGYSVSREKKERFSLILESASTNQTSMYLCASSRGEGYTGELFFGEGSRLTVL.

This clonotype was seen a few times. The chain combines TRBV3-1 with TRBJ2-7; TRBD2 matches 7 bases. The CDR3 has 15 residues. Germline assignment: CDR1 LGHDT and CDR2 YNNKEL (reference sequence). J gave up 1 base and V 4 bases, and 7 bases lay outside the gene matches. CDR3 loop: CASSRGASGSYEQYF. DNA for the CDR3: TGTGCCAGCAGCCGTGGGGCTAGCGGATCCTACGAGCAGTACTTC.

V and J are TRBV27 and TRBJ2-3, with TRBD2 matching over 10 bases. Trimming removed 2 bases from V and 0 bases from J; junction bases left unmatched: 2. The CDR3 has 16 amino acids. The germline V gene has CDR1 MNHEY and CDR2 SMNVEV (reference sequence). CDR3 sequence (DNA): TGTGCCAGCAGTTTACTAGCGGGAGTGAGCACAGATACGCAGTATTTT. This codes for CASSLLAGVSTDTQYF.

This chain links TRBV12-5 with TRBJ2-7; possible D gene TRBD1, 5 bases. This CDR3 is 16 amino acids long. The germline V and J ends were trimmed by 4 bases and 0 bases, with 16 bases remaining between them. CDR1 and CDR2 from the germline V gene are LGHNT and FRNRAP. CDR3 amino acids: CASGSWYSGSSYEQYF. The CDR3, as DNA: TGTGCTAGTGGTTCTTGGTATTCAGGGTCCTCCTACGAGCAGTACTTC.

This clonotype has more than one count but fewer than ten. The chain has TRBV12-3 or TRBV12-4 and TRBJ2-3; D uncertain. The CDR3 contains 12 residues. Trimming left V 1 base short and J 7 bases short, with 6 bases between. DNA of the CDR3: TGTGCCAGCAGTTTAGACCAGCATACGCAGTATTTT. Its translation: CASSLDQHTQYF.

The table lists this clonotype with a count of one. The chain links TRBV6-1 to TRBJ2-1; 9 nucleotides agree with TRBD2. The V gene's germline CDR1 is MNHNS and CDR2 SASEGT. The CDR3 extends over 14 amino acids. Germline trimming cut 6 bases from V and 14 bases from J; bases unmatched to any gene: 14. The CDR3 loop is CASRDSRGRGMEFF. In DNA, the CDR3 is TGTGCCAGCAGAGACAGCCGCGGGAGGGGAATGGAGTTCTTC.

The chain couples TRBV7-9 to TRBJ1-5; TRBD1 is a possible D gene (6 bases). The CDR3 runs 15 residues. Germline CDR1 is SEHNR and CDR2 is FQNEAQ (reference sequence). The germline V and J ends were trimmed by 5 bases and 6 bases, with 17 bases remaining between them. DNA of the CDR3: TGTGCCAGCAGCGGACCTGGCGGGGGCGCTCAGCCCCAGCATTTT. Protein: CASSGPGGGAQPQHF.

The J gene is TRBJ1-1, the V gene TRBV6-1; D call uncertain. The CDR3 is 15 residues long. Germline-derived CDR1 and CDR2 are MNHNS and SASEGT. Trimming removed 1 base at V and 1 base at J, with 10 bases between. The CDR3 DNA reads TGTGCCAGCAGTGAAGGCCTCGTGGGGAACACTGAAGCTTTCTTT. It codes for CASSEGLVGNTEAFF.

The V gene is TRBV29-1, the J gene TRBJ2-5; 8 bases align to TRBD1. Unmatched junction bases numbered 5, after V lost 7 bases and J lost 1 base. This CDR3 has 13 residues. CDR1 and CDR2 (germline): SQVTM, ANQGSEA. The DNA for the CDR3 is TGCAGCGGTGGGACAGGAGGCCAAGAGACCCAGTACTTC. It translates to CSGGTGGQETQYF.

This clonotype was counted a few times. The rearrangement uses TRBV4-2 and TRBJ2-3, with 8 bases that match TRBD2. CDR3 length equals 15 residues. Per germline, CDR1 LGHNA and CDR2 YNFKEQ. V trimming: 4 bases; J trimming: 2 bases; junction bases outside the gene matches: 5. CDR3 nucleotide sequence: TGTGCCAGCAGCCCCGGGAGGGCCTCCACAGATACGCAGTATTTT. Amino acid sequence: CASSPGRASTDTQYF.

This clonotype was observed many times. V usage is TRBV10-3 and J usage is TRBJ2-7; D not certain. V was trimmed by 6 bases and J by 4 bases, leaving 16 bases between them. Germline CDR1 reads ENHRY; CDR2 reads SYGVKD. This CDR3 comprises 14 residues. The CDR3 sequence is CAISRDSTGYEQYF. The CDR3 nucleotides read TGTGCCATCAGCCGAGATTCTACCGGTTACGAGCAGTACTTC.

This clonotype was found a few times. The chain joins TRBV14 to TRBJ2-2, with a possible D match to TRBD1 (5 bases). This CDR3 comprises 16 residues. Germline V lookup: CDR1 SGHDN, CDR2 FVKESK. The V and J ends lost 6 bases and 0 bases respectively, with 14 bases between them. The CDR3 DNA follows: TGTGCCAGCAGGGGATCTGGGGCTGCGAACACCGGGGAGCTGTTTTTT. This gives the protein CASRGSGAANTGELFF.

The chain is built from TRBV3-1 and TRBJ2-7, with a tentative D call TRBD1 (5 bases). CDR3 length equals 13 residues. Looked up from germline, CDR1 is LGHDT and CDR2 is YNNKEL (reference sequence). The V end was cut by 6 bases, the J end by 0 bases, with 9 bases between. The CDR3 loop reads CASRTDSSYEQYF. As DNA, the CDR3 is TGTGCCAGCAGGACTGACAGCTCCTACGAGCAGTACTTC.

The J gene is TRBJ1-2, the V gene TRBV4-3; D ambiguous. This CDR3 contains 15 residues. CDR1 and CDR2 from the germline V gene are LGHNA and YSLEER. V lost 0 bases, J lost 5 bases, and 13 bases lay in between. The CDR3 here is CASSQDGSVMYGYTF. CDR3 DNA sequence: TGCGCCAGCAGCCAAGATGGGTCGGTTATGTATGGCTACACCTTC.

Ten or more counts support this clonotype. DNA of the CDR3: TGCAGCGTTGAAGAGATCTTCGGTGAAAAACTGTTTTTT. Translation gives CSVEEIFGEKLFF. J is TRBJ1-4 and V is TRBV29-1; D uncertain. The CDR3 runs 13 residues. Germline V CDR1 and CDR2: SQVTM, ANQGSEA. The ends were cut back, 0 bases at V and 7 bases at J, with 9 bases in the middle.

In this sample, this clonotype turned up a few times. The CDR3: CSGEQGAPGEAFF. CDR3 nucleotides: TGCAGCGGGGAACAGGGGGCGCCGGGGGAAGCTTTCTTT. The gene calls are TRBV29-1 and TRBJ1-1; 9 positions agree with TRBD1. The CDR3 sequence is 13 residues long. V lost 7 bases to trimming and J lost 8 bases; unmatched junction nucleotides: 11. The germline V gene has CDR1 SQVTM and CDR2 ANQGSEA.

The gene calls are TRBV5-1 and TRBJ2-3; D remains unclear. Germline CDR1 is SGHRS and CDR2 is YFSETQ. The CDR3 extends over 12 amino acids. The germline V and J ends were trimmed by 2 bases and 3 bases, with 4 bases remaining between them. CDR3 sequence reads: CASSLQTDTQYF. CDR3 DNA sequence: TGCGCCAGCAGCTTACAGACAGATACGCAGTATTTT.

V usage is TRBV7-8 and J usage is TRBJ2-2; the D gene is possibly TRBD1 (5 bases). Between the trimmed V and J ends, which lost 1 base and 7 bases, there was a span of 16 bases. Germline CDR1 and CDR2: SGHVS and FQNEAQ. The CDR3 sequence is 16 residues long. CDR3 in DNA: TGTGCCAGCAGCTTAGTCTCTCGGCAGGGCATCGGGGAGCTGTTTTTT. It encodes CASSLVSRQGIGELFF.

This clonotype occurred a few times. This chain links TRBV14 with TRBJ2-2; D is uncertain. Trimming took 0 bases from V and 4 from J, leaving 3 bases between them. CDR1 SGHDN and CDR2 FVKESK come from the germline V gene. The CDR3 sequence is 13 residues long. The CDR3 DNA sequence: TGTGCCAGCAGCCAAGACCTCACCGGGGAGCTGTTTTTT. Amino acids: CASSQDLTGELFF.